Detailed here is one TCR beta chain. These data come from a study of T cell responses to AZD1222 COVID-19 vaccine. CDR1 is LNHDA and CDR2 is SQIVND in the germline V gene (reference sequence). The CDR3 loop spans 12 amino acids. V was cut by 6 bases and J by 6 bases, with 6 bases left in between. Assay used: immunoSEQ multiplex PCR; TCRdb lists only in-frame clones, some missing. The sample holds fewer than 90,000 clones, 85% to 95% seen once. V and J are TRBV19 and TRBJ1-6, with D hard to call. The source material was peripheral blood, sampled 28 days after the second AZD1222 dose. The clonotype originates from an adult who received the AZD1222 COVID-19 vaccine. CDR3 sequence (DNA): TGTGCCAGTAGGGCTTTTAATTCACCCCTCCACTTT. Amino acids: CASRAFNSPLHF. Drawing the rest from reference TRBV19 and TRBJ1-6, the complete variable domain is DGGITQSPKYLFRKEGQNVTLSCEQNLNHDAMYWYRQDPGQGLRLIYYSQIVNDFQKGDIAEGYSVSREKKESFPLTVTSAQKNPTAFYLCASRAFNSPLHFGNGTRLTVT.